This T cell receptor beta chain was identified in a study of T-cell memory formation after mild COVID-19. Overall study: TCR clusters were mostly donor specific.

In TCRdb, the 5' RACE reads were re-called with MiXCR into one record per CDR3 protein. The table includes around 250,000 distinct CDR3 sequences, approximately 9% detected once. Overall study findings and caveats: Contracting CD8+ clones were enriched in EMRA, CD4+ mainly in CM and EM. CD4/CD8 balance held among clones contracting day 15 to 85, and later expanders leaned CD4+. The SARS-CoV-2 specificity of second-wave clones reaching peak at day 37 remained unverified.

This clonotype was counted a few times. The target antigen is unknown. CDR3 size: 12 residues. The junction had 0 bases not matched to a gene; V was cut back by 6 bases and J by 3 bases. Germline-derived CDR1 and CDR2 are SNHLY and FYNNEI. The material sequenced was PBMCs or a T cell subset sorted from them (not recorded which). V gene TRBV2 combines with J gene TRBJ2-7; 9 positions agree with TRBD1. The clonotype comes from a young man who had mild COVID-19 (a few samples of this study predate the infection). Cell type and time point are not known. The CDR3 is CASRDRGYEQYF. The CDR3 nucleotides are TGTGCCAGCAGGGACAGGGGCTACGAGCAGTACTTC.